This is a list of T cell receptor beta chains from one sample in a study of blood T cell repertoires in COVID-19. This table comes from immunoSEQ multiplex PCR, and its TCRdb copy is limited to in-frame clones, with some not included. The sample contains about 180,000 clones, about 81% of which appear only once. Material: peripheral blood. These receptors were obtained from a woman aged 80 or over with COVID-19, enrolled during active disease. The CDR3 runs from the conserved cysteine through the conserved F or W. Fields, in order: V gene, CDR3 length, J gene, D gene, clone size, CDR3 protein, CDR3 DNA. A D gene is named only where the DNA matches it firmly. For some rows the clone size is stated as once, few or many, or as a class when expanded; others skip it.

TRBV11-3	15	TRBJ1-1	NA	NA	CASSPEGGMNTEAFF	TGTGCCAGCAGCCCGGAGGGGGGGATGAACACTGAAGCTTTCTTT
TRBV2	14	TRBJ1-5	TRBD1	NA	CASRGTGGNQPQHF	TGTGCCAGCAGGGGGACAGGGGGCAATCAGCCCCAGCATTTT
TRBV9	16	TRBJ2-3	NA	NA	CASSVVQRVGPDTQYF	TGTGCCAGCAGCGTAGTTCAACGGGTGGGGCCAGATACGCAGTATTTT
TRBV12-3/TRBV12-4	13	TRBJ1-1	TRBD1	NA	CASSLAGGPEAFF	TGTGCCAGCAGTCTTGCAGGGGGTCCTGAAGCTTTCTTT
TRBV3-1/TRBV3-2	12	TRBJ1-1	NA	few	CASSHLDSEAFF	TGTGCCAGCAGCCACCTCGACAGTGAAGCTTTCTTT
TRBV7-2	15	TRBJ1-2	TRBD1	once	CASSSTGAPNYGYTF	TGTGCCAGCAGCTCCACAGGGGCCCCTAACTATGGCTACACCTTC
TRBV4-1	15	TRBJ1-2	NA	NA	CASSQDNRAHPGYTF	TGCGCCAGCAGCCAAGATAACAGGGCTCATCCTGGCTACACCTTC
TRBV5-4	17	TRBJ2-1	TRBD2	NA	CASSSRTSGSRGNEQFF	TGTGCCAGCAGCTCCCGGACTAGCGGGAGTCGAGGAAATGAGCAGTTCTTC
TRBV5-1	15	TRBJ2-6	NA	NA	CASSLGAGGANVLTF	TGCGCCAGCAGCTTGGGGGCGGGCGGGGCCAACGTCCTGACTTTC
TRBV5-4	13	TRBJ2-7	NA	NA	CASSIPGNYEQYF	TGTGCCAGCAGCATCCCCGGGAACTACGAGCAGTACTTC
TRBV28	15	TRBJ2-2	NA	NA	CASSLWRLATGELFF	TGTGCCAGCAGTTTATGGAGGCTAGCGACCGGGGAGCTGTTTTTT
TRBV29-1	16	TRBJ2-3	NA	NA	CSVVPAQGLDTDTQYF	TGCAGCGTTGTCCCCGCCCAGGGACTTGACACAGATACGCAGTATTTT
TRBV7-9	13	TRBJ1-2	TRBD1	NA	CASSDRVGYGYTF	TGTGCCAGCAGCGACAGGGTCGGCTATGGCTACACCTTC
TRBV23-1	17	TRBJ1-1	TRBD1	NA	CASSHHRDRGLNTEAFF	TGCGCCAGCAGTCACCACCGGGACAGGGGGCTGAACACTGAAGCTTTCTTT
TRBV7-2	16	TRBJ2-5	TRBD1	NA	CASSRWGQGQWETQYF	TGTGCCAGTTCCAGATGGGGACAGGGACAATGGGAGACCCAGTACTTC
TRBV6-6	13	TRBJ1-2	NA	NA	CASRRDIDYGYTF	TGTGCCAGCCGTAGGGACATAGACTATGGCTACACCTTC
TRBV2	12	TRBJ2-1	NA	NA	CASSERGFEQFF	TGTGCCAGCAGTGAGCGGGGTTTTGAGCAGTTCTTC
TRBV7-6	12	TRBJ2-5	TRBD2	NA	CASSRTRETQYF	TGTGCCAGCAGCCGGACTAGGGAGACCCAGTACTTC
TRBV19	15	TRBJ1-1	TRBD1	NA	CASSIGGQGNTEAFF	TGTGCCAGTAGTATAGGGGGACAGGGCAACACTGAAGCTTTCTTT
TRBV29-1	14	TRBJ2-7	TRBD1	once	CSASPGQGSYEQYF	TGCAGCGCGAGTCCGGGACAGGGGTCCTACGAGCAGTACTTC
TRBV11-2	11	TRBJ2-7	NA	NA	CASSLGHEQYF	TGTGCCAGCAGCCTTGGCCACGAGCAGTACTTC
TRBV6-6	14	TRBJ1-3	TRBD1	NA	CASSAGTGGNTIYF	TGTGCCAGCAGTGCCGGGACAGGGGGAAACACCATATATTTT
TRBV6-2/TRBV6-3	15	TRBJ2-1	NA	once	CASSYEQSKTSEQFF	TGTGCCAGCAGTTACGAACAGTCCAAAACCAGTGAGCAGTTCTTC
TRBV27	16	TRBJ2-7	NA	NA	CASSPSTGSLTYEQYF	TGTGCCAGCAGTCCCTCGACAGGCAGTCTAACCTACGAGCAGTACTTC
TRBV6-1	15	TRBJ2-7	TRBD1	few	CASSELGQGSYEQYF	TGTGCCAGCAGTGAATTGGGACAGGGGTCCTACGAGCAGTACTTC
TRBV5-1	14	TRBJ2-7	TRBD1	NA	CASSKTGDDDEQYF	TGCGCCAGCAGCAAGACAGGGGACGACGACGAGCAGTACTTC
TRBV7-8	15	TRBJ1-3	NA	NA	CASSLGGSSGNTIYF	TGTGCCAGCAGCTTAGGCGGTTCATCTGGAAACACCATATATTTT
TRBV6-6	15	TRBJ2-5	NA	NA	CASRKGKGFLETQYF	TGTGCCAGCAGGAAGGGGAAAGGATTCCTAGAGACCCAGTACTTC
TRBV19	16	TRBJ2-4	TRBD1	NA	CASSIAPQGALSIQYF	TGTGCCAGTAGTATAGCGCCCCAGGGGGCGTTAAGCATTCAGTACTTC
TRBV9	15	TRBJ1-2	TRBD1	NA	CASSVDLTDRVGYTF	TGTGCCAGCAGCGTCGACCTTACCGACAGGGTTGGCTACACCTTC
TRBV6-5	15	TRBJ2-1	TRBD2	NA	CASRIAGGRLNEQFF	TGTGCCAGCAGGATAGCGGGAGGGAGATTAAATGAGCAGTTCTTC
TRBV28	12	TRBJ2-7	NA	NA	CASSLWSYEQYF	TGTGCCAGCAGTTTATGGAGCTACGAGCAGTACTTC
TRBV19	14	TRBJ1-5	NA	NA	CASSIRQATQPQHF	TGTGCCAGTAGTATACGACAGGCTACTCAGCCCCAGCATTTT
TRBV2	15	TRBJ1-2	TRBD1	NA	CASSPGTGFGYGYTF	TGTGCCAGCAGTCCCGGGACAGGGTTCGGCTATGGCTACACCTTC